Listed here are 24 T cell receptor beta chains from one sample, sequenced in a study of T cell responses to AZD1222 COVID-19 vaccine (TCRdb year 2021). The time point label, as the study defines it: baseline before first vaccination. To prepare the library, the immunoSEQ multiplex PCR assay was applied. TCRdb mirrors the immuneACCESS table, restricted to in-frame sequences. Some clones are absent from its copies; in checked studies, under half trace to an unresolved V gene, and the reason for the others is unknown. This sample is represented by about 160,000 clones; 89% of them were singletons. Clones ranked in the top ten supply around 4.9% of the sample. Specimen: peripheral blood, collected on day 0 of AZD1222 vaccination. The receptors were sampled from an adult in good health.

This chain links TRBV6-5 with TRBJ2-5; D is uncertain. From germline, CDR1 is MNHEY and CDR2 SVGAGI. This CDR3 region has 14 residues. Trimming removed 2 bases at V and 2 bases at J, with 9 bases between. DNA for the CDR3: TGTGCCAGCAGTTACGCTAACAGACAAGAGACCCAGTACTTC. Protein product: CASSYANRQETQYF.

This chain connects TRBV10-3 to TRBJ1-5; tentative D call: TRBD1 (5 bases). The CDR3 consists of 15 residues. Germline lookup yields CDR1 ENHRY and CDR2 SYGVKD. The V end was cut by 6 bases, the J end by 3 bases, with 15 bases between. The DNA of the CDR3 is TGTGCCATCAGGCCTGGTGGGGCTATCAATCAGCCCCAGCATTTT. Amino acid sequence: CAIRPGGAINQPQHF.

This rearrangement joins TRBV9 to TRBJ2-5, with no clear D. Germline V gene data show CDR1 as SGDLS and CDR2 as YYNGEE. Trimming removed 2 bases at V and 3 bases at J, with 8 bases between. The CDR3 runs 13 residues. The DNA for the CDR3 is TGTGCCAGCAGCGTCGAAAAAGAAGAGACCCAGTACTTC. The encoded protein is CASSVEKEETQYF.

The rearrangement uses TRBV12-5 and TRBJ2-2; 7 bases agree with TRBD2. J lost 4 bases, V lost 0 bases, and 11 bases had no gene match. CDR1 and CDR2 (germline): LGHNT, FRNRAP. The CDR3 is made up of 18 amino acids. CDR3 coding DNA: TGTGCTAGTGGTTTGGTAACTTTGGGAGGGCCCCCCACCGGGGAGCTGTTTTTT. The encoded protein is CASGLVTLGGPPTGELFF.

The chain has TRBV28 and TRBJ1-2; no reliable D call. With 8 bases removed from V and 5 bases from J, the gap between germline ends came to 12 bases. This CDR3 has 12 residues. CDR1 is MDHEN and CDR2 is SYDVKM in the germline V gene. CDR3 sequence (DNA): TGTGCCAGCGCTGATCGGTTTTATGGCTACACCTTC. It specifies CASADRFYGYTF.

The chain uses TRBV18 and TRBJ1-2, with a tentative D call TRBD1 (5 bases). The CDR3 consists of 15 residues. Germline V gene sequence: CDR1 KGHSH, CDR2 LQKENI. Trimming removed 0 bases from V and 2 bases from J, with 10 bases in between. CDR3 nucleotides: TGTGCCAGCTCACCACCCCCTGGGACCAACTATGGCTACACCTTC. As protein: CASSPPPGTNYGYTF.

The V call is TRBV6-5, the J call TRBJ2-5, with 12 bases fitting TRBD2. The V gene's germline CDR1 is MNHEY and CDR2 SVGAGI. V was pared by 6 bases and J by 2 bases, with 1 base of the junction left unmatched. The CDR3 covers 14 residues. CDR3 sequence: CASRTSGSQETQYF. The CDR3 DNA sequence: TGTGCCAGCAGGACTAGCGGGAGTCAAGAGACCCAGTACTTC.

V gene TRBV7-9 combines with J gene TRBJ2-7; 7 bases fit TRBD2. CDR1 SEHNR and CDR2 FQNEAQ come from the germline V gene (reference sequence). After removal of 4 bases from V and 3 bases from J, the junction contained 9 bases not matched to a gene. This CDR3 contains 15 residues. The CDR3 is CASSSLYAGVYEQYF. The DNA for the CDR3 is TGTGCCAGCAGCTCACTATACGCGGGAGTCTACGAGCAGTACTTC.

The chain couples TRBV6-2 or TRBV6-3 to TRBJ1-1; TRBD1 aligns across 11 bases. The J segment lost 0 bases and the V segment lost 0 bases, leaving 3 bases of the junction unmatched. CDR3 size: 17 residues. CDR1 and CDR2 (germline): MNHEY, SVGEGT. CDR3 DNA: TGTGCCAGCAGTTACTCAGGACAGGGGGCTTTGAACACTGAAGCTTTCTTT. Encoded protein: CASSYSGQGALNTEAFF.

This clone was detected a few times. V and J are TRBV29-1 and TRBJ2-1; D not resolved. This CDR3 contains 10 residues. V shed 4 bases and J shed 6 bases, with 4 bases lying between them. Germline CDR1 and CDR2: SQVTM and ANQGSEA. The CDR3 DNA sequence: TGCAGCGTTGTCCTCAATGAGCAGTTCTTC. It specifies CSVVLNEQFF.

The rearrangement joins TRBV6-6 to TRBJ1-6, with 7 bases that match TRBD1. The CDR3 is 14 amino acids. The germline V gene encodes CDR1 MNHNY and CDR2 SVGAGI (reference sequence). V lost 6 bases and J lost 5; bases outside the gene matches: 4. The CDR3 spells CASRRDRDNSPLHF. For the CDR3, the DNA is TGTGCCAGCAGACGAGACAGGGATAATTCACCCCTCCACTTT.

The chain has TRBV5-8 and TRBJ2-1; TRBD1 agrees at 8 bases. Germline loops: CDR1 SGHTS, CDR2 YDEGEE. J was trimmed by 4 bases and V by 2 bases; bases with no gene match: 8. The CDR3 runs to 16 residues. The CDR3, as DNA: TGTGCCAGCAGCTTTCCCGGGACAGGAGGGTACAATGAGCAGTTCTTC. Translating it yields CASSFPGTGGYNEQFF.

The chain combines TRBV3-1 (or the pseudogene TRBV3-2) with TRBJ1-2; the match to TRBD1 covers 8 bases. V shed 1 base, J shed 7 bases, and the junction held 11 bases outside the gene matches. The CDR3 has 16 amino acids. The germline gives CDR1 LGHDT, CDR2 YNNKEL (reference sequence). This CDR3 is CASSQGRTGRNPGYTF. The CDR3 DNA reads as TGTGCCAGCAGCCAAGGAAGGACAGGGAGAAATCCTGGCTACACCTTC.

The V gene is TRBV18, the J gene TRBJ1-1; D is unresolved. Germline CDR1 and CDR2: KGHSH and LQKENI. Trimming took off 3 bases at V and 1 base at J, with 12 bases between the two ends. The CDR3 spans 15 residues. The CDR3 bases are TGTGCCAGCTCACCGCCTTGGTGGGGGAACACTGAAGCTTTCTTT. The encoded protein is CASSPPWWGNTEAFF.

This clone was detected only a few times. One junction end does not reproduce the germline sequence, and a read error may be involved. The gene calls are TRBV28 and TRBJ1-2; D is possibly TRBD1 (5 bases). CDR3 size: 11 residues. The germline V gene encodes CDR1 MDHEN and CDR2 SYDVKM. The CDR3 region has the DNA TGTGCCTGCAGAAAGGGGACCGGCTACACCTTC. Translating it yields CACRKGTGYTF.

V usage is TRBV4-3 and J usage is TRBJ2-5; 7 bases fit TRBD1. V shed 0 bases, J shed 6 bases, and the junction held 7 bases outside the gene matches. CDR3 length equals 15 residues. Germline CDR1 is LGHNA and CDR2 is YSLEER. The CDR3 reads CASSQEDRGLKTQYF. For the CDR3, the DNA is TGCGCCAGCAGCCAAGAGGATAGGGGGCTGAAGACCCAGTACTTC.

The rearrangement links TRBV4-2 to TRBJ1-4, with TRBD1 identical over 7 bases. Trimming took 4 bases from V and 4 from J; bases not matched to a gene: 6. This CDR3 has 15 residues. CDR1 and CDR2 (germline): LGHNA, YNFKEQ. CDR3 sequence: CASSPGDSNNEKLFF. CDR3 in DNA: TGTGCCAGCAGCCCTGGGGACAGTAATAATGAAAAACTGTTTTTT.

V and J are TRBV19 and TRBJ1-5; D might be TRBD1 (6 bases). Germline loops: CDR1 LNHDA, CDR2 SQIVND (reference sequence). Trimming removed 5 bases at V and 5 bases at J, with 22 bases between. CDR3 length equals 17 residues. The CDR3 DNA is TGTGCCAGTAGTGTACCGGGACACCTACTCCGGGATCAGCCCCAGCATTTT. The encoded protein is CASSVPGHLLRDQPQHF.

The chain combines TRBV7-2 with TRBJ2-3; D might be TRBD1 or TRBD2, each matching 6 bases. The germline V gene has CDR1 SGHTA and CDR2 FQGNSA. Between the trimmed V and J ends, which lost 5 bases and 3 bases, there was a span of 18 bases. This CDR3 spans 16 amino acids. Written as DNA, the CDR3 is TGTGCCAGCAGCAAAGGGGGGCAGGGTGGGACAGATACGCAGTATTTT. This codes for CASSKGGQGGTDTQYF.

The chain joins TRBV9 to TRBJ2-7, with D possibly TRBD2 on 6 matching bases. Germline V gives CDR1 SGDLS, CDR2 YYNGEE. The CDR3 runs 16 residues. Trimming shortened V by 0 bases and J by 5 bases, and 18 bases separated the two germline ends. CDR3 sequence reads: CASSVDVGGSRDEQYF. The CDR3 DNA sequence: TGTGCCAGCAGCGTAGACGTGGGGGGATCGAGAGACGAGCAGTACTTC. The full variable domain, its missing parts supplied by reference TRBV9 and TRBJ2-7, is DSGVTQTPKHLITATGQRVTLRCSPRSGDLSVYWYQQSLDQGLQFLIQYYNGEERAKGNILERFSAQQFPDLHSELNLSSLELGDSALYFCASSVDVGGSRDEQYFGPGTRLTVT.

The chain is built from TRBV5-1 and TRBJ1-1; TRBD1 might be the D (6 bases). V lost 2 bases and J lost 2, with 13 bases in between. The CDR3 runs to 15 residues. Looked up from germline, CDR1 is SGHRS and CDR2 is YFSETQ. In DNA, the CDR3 is TGCGCCAGCAGCTTTTCCAGGGGCTTTAACACTGAAGCTTTCTTT. It specifies CASSFSRGFNTEAFF.

This rearrangement joins TRBV12-3 or TRBV12-4 to TRBJ1-3; 10 nucleotides line up with TRBD1. With V trimmed by 11 bases and J by 10 bases, 8 bases remained unmatched. The CDR3 runs 12 residues. The CDR3 loop is CAVRQGAGTIYF. CDR3 sequence (DNA): TGTGCCGTCCGACAGGGGGCCGGAACCATATATTTT.

The rearrangement joins TRBV4-3 to TRBJ2-6, with D tentatively TRBD2 (7 bases). Trimming removed 5 bases from V and 0 bases from J, with 17 bases in between. The V gene's germline CDR1 is LGHNA and CDR2 YSLEER. The CDR3 is 18 residues long. CDR3 in DNA: TGCGCCAGCAGCAGCGGGACATCTTCCTACTCTGGGGCCAACGTCCTGACTTTC. Amino acids: CASSSGTSSYSGANVLTF.

The chain has TRBV19 and TRBJ1-6; no firm D call. The V gene's germline CDR1 is LNHDA and CDR2 SQIVND (reference sequence). V lost 4 bases, J lost 5 bases, and 6 bases lay in between. The CDR3 is 13 amino acids. Written as DNA, the CDR3 is TGTGCCAGTAGTAACAGCCATAATTCACCCCTCCACTTT. This translates into CASSNSHNSPLHF.